The rows below give T cell receptor beta chains drawn from one sample of a study of blood T cell repertoires in COVID-19. Profiled with immunoSEQ multiplex PCR; TCRdb holds only in-frame clones, not every one. The repertoire consists of 250,000 or so clones, with about 80% occurring once and the leading ten covering 8.9%. The source material was peripheral blood. The receptors were sampled from a man older than 75 with acute or convalescent COVID-19. CDR3s include the opening cysteine and the closing phenylalanine or tryptophan. For some rows the clone size is stated as once, few or many, or as a class when expanded; others skip it.

clone_size	v_call	j_call	cdr3_aa
-	TRBV28	TRBJ1-1	CASSPWTGRETEAFF
few	TRBV6-1	TRBJ2-7	CASSEAESSYEQYF
-	TRBV27	TRBJ2-3	CASSPLPVGTGGADTQYF
few	TRBV5-5	TRBJ2-7	CASSSDFYEQYF
-	TRBV5-1	TRBJ2-7	CASNLKGPTYEQYF
-	TRBV6-5	TRBJ1-2	CASSYVGRGYGYTF
once	TRBV2	TRBJ2-6	CASRRVLSRGVLTF
-	TRBV10-3	TRBJ2-7	CAISEPGTRGLAGGYEQYF
-	TRBV9	TRBJ2-7	CASSVGQGPYEQYF
once	TRBV3-1/TRBV3-2	TRBJ1-1	CASSLDKIYGAFF
-	TRBV11-2	TRBJ1-6	CASSLDRVNSPLHF
once	TRBV2	TRBJ1-2	CASSAGGQGASYGYTF
-	TRBV2	TRBJ2-7	CATSRGLTNYEQYF
-	TRBV28	TRBJ2-4	CARQKDRGAKNIQYF
-	TRBV18	TRBJ2-7	CASSRLAGGLSYEQYF
once	TRBV30	TRBJ1-5	CAWSKGQGGVWSNQPQHF
-	TRBV11-2	TRBJ2-5	CASSFFGTSGQETQYF
few	TRBV28	TRBJ2-7	CASSYRRGWTSGGDF
-	TRBV10-3	TRBJ1-2	CAISLQGAGGYTF
few	TRBV6-1	TRBJ1-1	CASSDGTGGTEAFF
-	TRBV24-1	TRBJ2-4	CATSDSTTGLGVQYF
-	TRBV2	TRBJ2-3	CASNRFGDTQYF
-	TRBV5-1	TRBJ2-3	CASSLVIAGGGDTQYF
few	TRBV9	TRBJ2-1	CASSAGERGNEQFF